The rows below give T cell receptor beta chains drawn from one sample of a study of blood T cell repertoires in COVID-19. TCRdb keeps only in-frame clones here, not all; method: immunoSEQ multiplex PCR. Of a few hundred thousand clones in the sample, around 85% were seen once. What was sequenced was peripheral blood. The receptors were gathered from a human donor in a cohort sampled during active COVID-19. CDR3s include the opening cysteine and the closing phenylalanine or tryptophan. The D gene is left open where the match is weak. Not every row has a clone size; where given, it reads once, few, many or a size class.

d_gene: TRBD1
v_gene: TRBV7-8
j_gene: TRBJ1-6
abundance: .
CDR3nt: TGTGCCAGCAGCTGGGACAGGGATGGTTCACCCCTCCACTTT
CDR3aa: CASSWDRDGSPLHF

d_gene: TRBD2
v_gene: TRBV5-8
j_gene: TRBJ2-3
abundance: .
CDR3nt: TGTGCCAGCAGCTTGCTCCCGGGGGGGAGCGCAGATACGCAGTATTTT
CDR3aa: CASSLLPGGSADTQYF

d_gene: .
v_gene: TRBV18
j_gene: TRBJ1-2
abundance: .
CDR3nt: TGTGCCAGCTCACCACCTCATCAGGGAATGTATGGCTACACCTTC
CDR3aa: CASSPPHQGMYGYTF

d_gene: .
v_gene: TRBV2
j_gene: TRBJ1-4
abundance: .
CDR3nt: TGTGCCAGCAGTGATCGGCAGGGGCACGAAAAACTGTTTTTT
CDR3aa: CASSDRQGHEKLFF

d_gene: .
v_gene: TRBV5-8
j_gene: TRBJ2-5
abundance: .
CDR3nt: TGTGCCAGCAGCTTGGTTTGGACAGACCCCCGAGAGACCCAGTACTTC
CDR3aa: CASSLVWTDPRETQYF

d_gene: TRBD1
v_gene: TRBV4-1
j_gene: TRBJ1-2
abundance: .
CDR3nt: TGCGCCAGCAGCCAACCACTCCGGGACAGGGGGAAGGATGGCTACACCTTC
CDR3aa: CASSQPLRDRGKDGYTF

d_gene: .
v_gene: TRBV5-4
j_gene: TRBJ1-4
abundance: .
CDR3nt: TGTGCCAGCAGCTTGGGGTCAGGGTCGGTAGATGAAAAACTGTTTTTT
CDR3aa: CASSLGSGSVDEKLFF

d_gene: .
v_gene: TRBV10-3
j_gene: TRBJ2-2
abundance: once
CDR3nt: TGTGCCATCAGTGGAGGAGGGGTAACCGGGGAGCTGTTTTTT
CDR3aa: CAISGGGVTGELFF

d_gene: TRBD1
v_gene: TRBV6-5
j_gene: TRBJ1-1
abundance: .
CDR3nt: TGTGCCAGCAGTTTGACAGGGGGCTTGAACACTGAAGCTTTCTTT
CDR3aa: CASSLTGGLNTEAFF

d_gene: TRBD1
v_gene: TRBV5-6
j_gene: TRBJ1-4
abundance: few
CDR3nt: TGTGCCAGCAGCCCATCCAGGGGGGTTGGAGAAAAACTGTTTTTT
CDR3aa: CASSPSRGVGEKLFF

d_gene: .
v_gene: TRBV24-1
j_gene: TRBJ2-1
abundance: .
CDR3nt: TGTGCCACCAGTGATTGGGGTGGACTGGGATACAATGAGCAGTTCTTC
CDR3aa: CATSDWGGLGYNEQFF

d_gene: .
v_gene: TRBV7-8
j_gene: TRBJ1-1
abundance: .
CDR3nt: TGTGCCAGCAGCTTAGAACGGTTACCCGGGAAGGACACTGAAGCTTTCTTT
CDR3aa: CASSLERLPGKDTEAFF

d_gene: TRBD1
v_gene: TRBV19
j_gene: TRBJ1-1
abundance: .
CDR3nt: TGTGCCAGTAGACGGGACAGGGTAAACACTGAAGCTTTCTTT
CDR3aa: CASRRDRVNTEAFF

d_gene: .
v_gene: TRBV29-1
j_gene: TRBJ2-3
abundance: .
CDR3nt: TGCAGCGTTGGTCCCCAGGGAGGTTCAGATACGCAGTATTTT
CDR3aa: CSVGPQGGSDTQYF

d_gene: .
v_gene: TRBV5-1
j_gene: TRBJ2-3
abundance: .
CDR3nt: TGCGCCAGCAGCTTAAGGACAGAGGGTGGAAATACGCAGTATTTT
CDR3aa: CASSLRTEGGNTQYF

d_gene: TRBD1
v_gene: TRBV2
j_gene: TRBJ2-7
abundance: few
CDR3nt: TGTGCCAGCAGATTATCCGGGACAGGCTCCTACGAGCAGTACTTC
CDR3aa: CASRLSGTGSYEQYF

d_gene: .
v_gene: TRBV24-1
j_gene: TRBJ2-3
abundance: .
CDR3nt: TGTGCCACCAGTGATACCGGGACAGCGGGCCCAGATACGCAGTATTTT
CDR3aa: CATSDTGTAGPDTQYF

d_gene: .
v_gene: TRBV19
j_gene: TRBJ1-1
abundance: .
CDR3nt: TGTGCCAGTGCTATGAGCACTGAAGCTTTCTTT
CDR3aa: CASAMSTEAFF

d_gene: TRBD2
v_gene: TRBV30
j_gene: TRBJ2-1
abundance: once
CDR3nt: TGTGCCTGTCAAATCGGACTAGCCTCCGATGAGCAGTTCTTC
CDR3aa: CACQIGLASDEQFF

d_gene: .
v_gene: TRBV6-4
j_gene: TRBJ1-1
abundance: .
CDR3nt: TGTGCCAGCAGTGTTCAGGTGAACACTGAAGCTTTCTTT
CDR3aa: CASSVQVNTEAFF

d_gene: .
v_gene: TRBV11-1
j_gene: TRBJ1-1
abundance: .
CDR3nt: TGTGCCAGCAGCGACCGCCGGGACATCACTGAAGCTTTCTTT
CDR3aa: CASSDRRDITEAFF

d_gene: .
v_gene: TRBV2
j_gene: TRBJ2-1
abundance: .
CDR3nt: TGTGCCAGCGAAGACTCAAACAATGAGCAGTTCTTC
CDR3aa: CASEDSNNEQFF

d_gene: TRBD1
v_gene: TRBV11-3
j_gene: TRBJ1-1
abundance: .
CDR3nt: TGTGCCAGCAGCGGCCGGGACAGGGGGCGCGGCACTGAAGCTTTCTTT
CDR3aa: CASSGRDRGRGTEAFF

d_gene: .
v_gene: TRBV12-5
j_gene: TRBJ2-1
abundance: .
CDR3nt: TGTGCTAGTGGTTTGCTGGAGAGGGGGGGCTCCTACAATGAGCAGTTCTTC
CDR3aa: CASGLLERGGSYNEQFF

d_gene: TRBD1
v_gene: TRBV6-4
j_gene: TRBJ2-2
abundance: .
CDR3nt: TGTGCCAGCAGTGACTCGGCAGGGGGCGCATCTGGCACCGGGGAGCTGTTTTTT
CDR3aa: CASSDSAGGASGTGELFF

d_gene: TRBD1
v_gene: TRBV18
j_gene: TRBJ1-1
abundance: .
CDR3nt: TGTGCCAGCTCACCGGACAGGGTATGGACTGAAGCTTTCTTT
CDR3aa: CASSPDRVWTEAFF

d_gene: TRBD1
v_gene: TRBV12-5
j_gene: TRBJ1-1
abundance: .
CDR3nt: TGTGCTAGTGGCCGGGACAGGAACACTGAAGCTTTCTTT
CDR3aa: CASGRDRNTEAFF

d_gene: TRBD1
v_gene: TRBV7-6
j_gene: TRBJ2-3
abundance: .
CDR3nt: TGTGCCAGCAGCTTCACCGGGACAGCCACAGATACGCAGTATTTT
CDR3aa: CASSFTGTATDTQYF

d_gene: TRBD1
v_gene: TRBV11-1
j_gene: TRBJ1-2
abundance: .
CDR3nt: TGTGCCAGCAGCATAATCACCCGGACAGGGAATCGCTACACCTTC
CDR3aa: CASSIITRTGNRYTF

d_gene: .
v_gene: TRBV30
j_gene: TRBJ1-1
abundance: few
CDR3nt: TGTGCCTGGAGCAAAGACCTCAGGGTTAGAGCTTTCTTT
CDR3aa: CAWSKDLRVRAFF

d_gene: .
v_gene: TRBV3-1/TRBV3-2
j_gene: TRBJ2-2
abundance: .
CDR3nt: TGTGCCAGCAGCGTGGGGGGTGCCGGGGAGCTGTTTTTT
CDR3aa: CASSVGGAGELFF

d_gene: .
v_gene: TRBV28
j_gene: TRBJ2-7
abundance: .
CDR3nt: TGTGCCAGCAGCCCAATGGCGGGCTCCTACGAGCAGTACTTC
CDR3aa: CASSPMAGSYEQYF

d_gene: .
v_gene: TRBV29-1
j_gene: TRBJ1-1
abundance: .
CDR3nt: TGCAGCGTTGAATCAGTAGGCAGGGGGAACACTGAAGCTTTCTTT
CDR3aa: CSVESVGRGNTEAFF

d_gene: .
v_gene: TRBV5-1
j_gene: TRBJ2-2
abundance: .
CDR3nt: TGCGCCAGCAGCTTGGCCGGAGGGAACACCGGGGAGCTGTTTTTT
CDR3aa: CASSLAGGNTGELFF

d_gene: TRBD1
v_gene: TRBV5-1
j_gene: TRBJ1-5
abundance: .
CDR3nt: TGCGCCAGCAGCTTGGGGGGACAGATTAGCAATCAGCCCCAGCATTTT
CDR3aa: CASSLGGQISNQPQHF

d_gene: TRBD1
v_gene: TRBV7-2
j_gene: TRBJ1-5
abundance: .
CDR3nt: TGTGCCAGCAGCGCAGGGGGTCAGCCCCAGCATTTT
CDR3aa: CASSAGGQPQHF

d_gene: TRBD2
v_gene: TRBV5-1
j_gene: TRBJ2-3
abundance: .
CDR3nt: TGCGCCAGCAGCTACCGGACTAGTTTAGATACGCAGTATTTT
CDR3aa: CASSYRTSLDTQYF

d_gene: .
v_gene: TRBV30
j_gene: TRBJ1-1
abundance: .
CDR3nt: TGTGCCTGGAGTGCCCCAGGGAGGACTGAAGCTTTCTTT
CDR3aa: CAWSAPGRTEAFF